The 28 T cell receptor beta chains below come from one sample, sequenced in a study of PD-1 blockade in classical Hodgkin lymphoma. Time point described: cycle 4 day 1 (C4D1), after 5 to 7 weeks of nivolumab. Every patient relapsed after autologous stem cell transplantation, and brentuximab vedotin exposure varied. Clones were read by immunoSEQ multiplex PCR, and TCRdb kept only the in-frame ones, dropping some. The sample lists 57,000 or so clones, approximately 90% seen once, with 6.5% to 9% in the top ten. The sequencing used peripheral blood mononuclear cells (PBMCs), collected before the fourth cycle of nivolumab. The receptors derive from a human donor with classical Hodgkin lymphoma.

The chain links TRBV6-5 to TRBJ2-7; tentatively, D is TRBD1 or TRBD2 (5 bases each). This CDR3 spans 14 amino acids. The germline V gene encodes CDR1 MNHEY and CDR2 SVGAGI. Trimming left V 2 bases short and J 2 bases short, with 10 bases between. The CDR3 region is CASSYGPGPYEQYF. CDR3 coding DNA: TGTGCCAGCAGTTACGGGCCGGGGCCCTACGAGCAGTACTTC.

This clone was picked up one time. CDR3 residues: CASTLGGVDEQFF. CDR3 nucleotides: TGTGCCAGCACCCTGGGGGGAGTGGATGAGCAGTTCTTC. The chain is built from TRBV28 and TRBJ2-1, with D maybe TRBD2 (6 bases). Per germline, CDR1 MDHEN and CDR2 SYDVKM. Trimming stripped 7 bases from V and 8 bases from J, with 15 bases between. The CDR3 covers 13 residues.

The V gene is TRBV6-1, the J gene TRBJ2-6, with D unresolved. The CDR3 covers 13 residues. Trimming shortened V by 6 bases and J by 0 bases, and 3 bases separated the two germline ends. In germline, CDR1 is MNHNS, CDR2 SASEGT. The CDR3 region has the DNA TGTGCCAGCAGGAGCTCTGGGGCCAACGTCCTGACTTTC. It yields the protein CASRSSGANVLTF.

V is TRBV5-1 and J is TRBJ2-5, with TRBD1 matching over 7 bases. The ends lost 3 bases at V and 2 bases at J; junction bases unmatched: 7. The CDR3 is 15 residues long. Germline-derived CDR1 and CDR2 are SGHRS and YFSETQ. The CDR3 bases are TGCGCCAGCAGCTGGGTGGGACAGTTACAAGAGACCCAGTACTTC. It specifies CASSWVGQLQETQYF.

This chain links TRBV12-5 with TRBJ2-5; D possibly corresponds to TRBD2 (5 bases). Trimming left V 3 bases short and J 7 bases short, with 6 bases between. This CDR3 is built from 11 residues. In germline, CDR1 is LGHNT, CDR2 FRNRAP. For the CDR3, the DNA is TGTGCTAGTGGTTTAGGGAGGACCCAGTACTTC. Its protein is CASGLGRTQYF.

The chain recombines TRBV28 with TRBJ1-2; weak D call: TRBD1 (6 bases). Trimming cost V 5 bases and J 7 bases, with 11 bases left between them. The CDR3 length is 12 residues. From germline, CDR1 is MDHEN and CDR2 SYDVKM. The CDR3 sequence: CASSDNRAGYTF. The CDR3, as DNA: TGTGCCAGCAGTGATAACAGGGCTGGCTACACCTTC.

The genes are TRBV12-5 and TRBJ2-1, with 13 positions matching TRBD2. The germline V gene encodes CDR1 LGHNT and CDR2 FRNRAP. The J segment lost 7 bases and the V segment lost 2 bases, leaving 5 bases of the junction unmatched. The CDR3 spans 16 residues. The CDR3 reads CASGLPTSGGVNEQFF. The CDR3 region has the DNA TGTGCTAGTGGTTTGCCAACTAGCGGGGGGGTAAATGAGCAGTTCTTC.

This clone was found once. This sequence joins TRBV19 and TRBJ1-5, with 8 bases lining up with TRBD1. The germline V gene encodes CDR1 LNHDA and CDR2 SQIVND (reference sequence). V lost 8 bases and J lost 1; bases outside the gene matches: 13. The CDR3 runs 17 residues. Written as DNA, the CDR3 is TGTGCCAGTCCCGACAGGGGTGGCACGGGAAGCAATCAGCCCCAGCATTTT. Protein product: CASPDRGGTGSNQPQHF.

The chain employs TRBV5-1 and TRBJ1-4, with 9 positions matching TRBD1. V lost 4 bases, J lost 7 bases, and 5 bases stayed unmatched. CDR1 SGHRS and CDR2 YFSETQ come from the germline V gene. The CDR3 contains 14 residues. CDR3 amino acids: CASSAGQGSEKLFF. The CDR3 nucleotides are TGCGCCAGCAGCGCGGGACAGGGATCTGAAAAACTGTTTTTT.

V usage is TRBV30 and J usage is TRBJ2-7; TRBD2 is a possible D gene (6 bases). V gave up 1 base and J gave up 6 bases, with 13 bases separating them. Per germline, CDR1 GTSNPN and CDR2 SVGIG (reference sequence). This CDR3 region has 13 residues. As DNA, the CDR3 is TGTGCCTGGAGTGGAGGGGCCGGGGGCGAGCAGTACTTC. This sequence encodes CAWSGGAGGEQYF.

CDR3: CASSTYNEQFF. The CDR3 DNA follows: TGTGCCAGCAGTACCTACAATGAGCAGTTCTTC. This chain connects TRBV27 to TRBJ2-1; D not certain. The CDR3 consists of 11 residues. Trimming shortened V by 5 bases and J by 2 bases, and 1 base separated the two germline ends. Germline V lookup: CDR1 MNHEY, CDR2 SMNVEV (reference sequence).

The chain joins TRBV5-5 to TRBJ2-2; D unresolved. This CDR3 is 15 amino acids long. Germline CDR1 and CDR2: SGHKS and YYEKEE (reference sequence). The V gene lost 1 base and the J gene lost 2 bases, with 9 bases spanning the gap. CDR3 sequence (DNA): TGTGCCAGCAGCTTGCGGGTCGGCAACACCGGGGAGCTGTTTTTT. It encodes CASSLRVGNTGELFF.

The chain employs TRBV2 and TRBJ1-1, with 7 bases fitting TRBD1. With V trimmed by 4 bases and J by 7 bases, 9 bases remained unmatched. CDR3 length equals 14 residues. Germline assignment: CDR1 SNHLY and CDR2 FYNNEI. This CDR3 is CASSGGTETNEAFF. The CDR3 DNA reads TGTGCCAGCAGTGGGGGGACAGAGACAAATGAAGCTTTCTTT.

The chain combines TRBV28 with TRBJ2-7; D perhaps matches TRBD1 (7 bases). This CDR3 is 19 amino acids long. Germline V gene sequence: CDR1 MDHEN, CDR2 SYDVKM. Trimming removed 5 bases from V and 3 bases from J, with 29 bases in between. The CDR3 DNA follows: TGTGCCAGCAGTGGGGTGGGGGGTGGACAGGCCGAAATTCGCTACGAGCAGTACTTC. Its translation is CASSGVGGGQAEIRYEQYF.

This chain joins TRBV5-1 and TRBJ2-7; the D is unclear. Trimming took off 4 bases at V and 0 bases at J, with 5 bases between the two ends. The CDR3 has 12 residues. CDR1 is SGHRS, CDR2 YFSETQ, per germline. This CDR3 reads CASSPDSYEQYF. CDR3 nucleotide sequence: TGCGCCAGCAGCCCCGACTCCTACGAGCAGTACTTC.

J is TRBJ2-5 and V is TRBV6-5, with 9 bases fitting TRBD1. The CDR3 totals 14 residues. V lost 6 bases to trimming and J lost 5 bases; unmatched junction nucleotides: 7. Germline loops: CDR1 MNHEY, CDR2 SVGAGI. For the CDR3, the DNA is TGTGCCAGCAGGTTGACAGGGGGGATTGAGACCCAGTACTTC. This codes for CASRLTGGIETQYF.

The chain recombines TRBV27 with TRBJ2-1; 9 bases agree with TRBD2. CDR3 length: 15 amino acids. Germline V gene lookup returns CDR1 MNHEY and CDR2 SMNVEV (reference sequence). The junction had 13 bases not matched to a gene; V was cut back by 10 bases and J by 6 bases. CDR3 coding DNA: TGTGCCATCTCCAAGGGTGTACTAGCGGGCAATGAGCAGTTCTTC. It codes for CAISKGVLAGNEQFF.

The CDR3 spells CASSSGPGYEQYF. The CDR3 DNA sequence: TGTGCCAGCAGCTCGGGCCCCGGCTACGAGCAGTACTTC. The V call is TRBV9, the J call TRBJ2-7; D is undetermined. CDR3 length: 13 residues. V was shortened by 4 bases and J by 3 bases, with 11 bases between the two germline ends. The germline V gene encodes CDR1 SGDLS and CDR2 YYNGEE.

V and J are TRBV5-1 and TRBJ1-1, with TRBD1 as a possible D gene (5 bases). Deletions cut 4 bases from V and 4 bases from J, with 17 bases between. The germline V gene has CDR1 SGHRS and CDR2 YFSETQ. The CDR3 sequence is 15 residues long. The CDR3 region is CASSPREGKGTEAFF. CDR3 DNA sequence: TGCGCCAGCAGCCCCCGGGAGGGGAAGGGCACTGAAGCTTTCTTT.

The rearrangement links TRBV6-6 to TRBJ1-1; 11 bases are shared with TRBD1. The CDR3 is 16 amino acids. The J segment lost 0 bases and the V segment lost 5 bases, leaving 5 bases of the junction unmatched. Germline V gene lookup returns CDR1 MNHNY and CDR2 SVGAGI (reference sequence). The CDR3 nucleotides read TGTGCCAGCAGTCCTGGACAGGGGGCGGTGAACACTGAAGCTTTCTTT. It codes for CASSPGQGAVNTEAFF.

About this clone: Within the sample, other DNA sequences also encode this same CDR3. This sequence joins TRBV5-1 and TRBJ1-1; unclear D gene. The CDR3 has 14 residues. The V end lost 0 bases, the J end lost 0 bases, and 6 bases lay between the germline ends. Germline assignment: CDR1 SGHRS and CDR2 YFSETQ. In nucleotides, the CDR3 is TGCGCCAGCAGCTTGGAGGGCATGAACACTGAAGCTTTCTTT. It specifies CASSLEGMNTEAFF.

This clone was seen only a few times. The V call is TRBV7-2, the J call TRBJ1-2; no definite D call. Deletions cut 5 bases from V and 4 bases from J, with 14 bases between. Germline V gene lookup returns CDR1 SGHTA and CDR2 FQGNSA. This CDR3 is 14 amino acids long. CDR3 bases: TGTGCCAGCAGCCCCTCCGGATCGGCCTATGGCTACACCTTC. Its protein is CASSPSGSAYGYTF.

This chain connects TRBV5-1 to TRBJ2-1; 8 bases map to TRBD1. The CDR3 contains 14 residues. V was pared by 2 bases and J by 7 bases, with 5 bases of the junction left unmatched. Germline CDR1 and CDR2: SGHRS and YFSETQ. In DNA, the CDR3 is TGCGCCAGCAGCTTAGAGGACAGGGTGAATGAGCAGTTCTTC. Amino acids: CASSLEDRVNEQFF. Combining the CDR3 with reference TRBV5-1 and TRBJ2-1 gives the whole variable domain KAGVTQTPRYLIKTRGQQVTLSCSPISGHRSVSWYQQTPGQGLQFLFEYFSETQRNKGNFPGRFSGRQFSNSRSEMNVSTLELGDSALYLCASSLEDRVNEQFFGPGTRLTVL.

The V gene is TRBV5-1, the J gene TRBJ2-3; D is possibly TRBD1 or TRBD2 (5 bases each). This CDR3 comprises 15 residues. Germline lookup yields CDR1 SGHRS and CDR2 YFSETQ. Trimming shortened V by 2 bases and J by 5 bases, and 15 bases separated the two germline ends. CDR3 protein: CASSLMGPQIDTQYF. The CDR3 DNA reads TGCGCCAGCAGCTTAATGGGACCACAAATAGATACGCAGTATTTT.

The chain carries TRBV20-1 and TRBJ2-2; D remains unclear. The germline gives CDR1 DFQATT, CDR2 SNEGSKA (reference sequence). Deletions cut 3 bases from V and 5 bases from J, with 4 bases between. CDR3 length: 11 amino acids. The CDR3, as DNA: TGCAGTGCTAGCGGAACCGGGGAGCTGTTTTTT. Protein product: CSASGTGELFF.

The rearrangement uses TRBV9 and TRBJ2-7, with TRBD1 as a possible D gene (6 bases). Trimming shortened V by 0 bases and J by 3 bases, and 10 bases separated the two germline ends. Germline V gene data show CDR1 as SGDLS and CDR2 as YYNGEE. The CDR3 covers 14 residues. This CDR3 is CASSVGTANYEQYF. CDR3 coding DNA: TGTGCCAGCAGCGTAGGGACAGCGAACTACGAGCAGTACTTC. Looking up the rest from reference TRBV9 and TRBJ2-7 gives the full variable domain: DSGVTQTPKHLITATGQRVTLRCSPRSGDLSVYWYQQSLDQGLQFLIQYYNGEERAKGNILERFSAQQFPDLHSELNLSSLELGDSALYFCASSVGTANYEQYFGPGTRLTVT.

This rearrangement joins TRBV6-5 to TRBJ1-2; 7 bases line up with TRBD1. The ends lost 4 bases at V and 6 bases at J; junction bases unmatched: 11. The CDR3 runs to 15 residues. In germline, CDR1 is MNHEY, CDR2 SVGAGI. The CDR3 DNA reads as TGTGCCAGCAGTTTCGACAGGGTTAAAGAGGATGGCTACACCTTC. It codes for CASSFDRVKEDGYTF.

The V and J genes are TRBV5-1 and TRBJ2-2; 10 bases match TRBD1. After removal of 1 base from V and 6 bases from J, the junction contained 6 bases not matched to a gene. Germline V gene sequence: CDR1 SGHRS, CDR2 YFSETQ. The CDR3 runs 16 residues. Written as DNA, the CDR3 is TGCGCCAGCAGCTTGCGGGACAGGGGCTCGGCCGGGGAGCTGTTTTTT. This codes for CASSLRDRGSAGELFF.